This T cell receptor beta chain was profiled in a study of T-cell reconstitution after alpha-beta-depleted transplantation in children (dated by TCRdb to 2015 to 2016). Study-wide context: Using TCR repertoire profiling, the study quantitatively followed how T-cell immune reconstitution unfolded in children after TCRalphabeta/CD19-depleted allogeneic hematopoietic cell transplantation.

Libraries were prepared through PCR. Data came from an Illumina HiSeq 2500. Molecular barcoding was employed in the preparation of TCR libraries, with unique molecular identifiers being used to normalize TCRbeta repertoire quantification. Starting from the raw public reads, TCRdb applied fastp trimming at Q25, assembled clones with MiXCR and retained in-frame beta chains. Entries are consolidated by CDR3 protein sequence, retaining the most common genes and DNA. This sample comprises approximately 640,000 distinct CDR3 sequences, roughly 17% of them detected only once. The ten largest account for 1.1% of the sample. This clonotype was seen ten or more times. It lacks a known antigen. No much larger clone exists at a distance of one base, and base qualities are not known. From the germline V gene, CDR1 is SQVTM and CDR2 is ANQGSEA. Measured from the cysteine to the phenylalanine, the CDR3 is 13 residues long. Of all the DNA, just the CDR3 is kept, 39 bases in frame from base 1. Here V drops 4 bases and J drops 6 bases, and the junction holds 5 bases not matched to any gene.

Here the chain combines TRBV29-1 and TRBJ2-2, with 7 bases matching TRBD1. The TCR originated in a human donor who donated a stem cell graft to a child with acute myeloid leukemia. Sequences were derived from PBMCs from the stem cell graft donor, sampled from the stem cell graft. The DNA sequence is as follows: TGCAGCGTTGGGGAAGACAGGGCCGGGGAGCTGTTTTTT. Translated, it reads CSVGEDRAGELFF.